This T cell receptor (beta chain) was identified in a study of CD8 T cells in Susac syndrome (dated by TCRdb to between 2018 and 2020). With respect to the entire study: Of the Susac syndrome patients who were sequenced, over five had clinically active disease and roughly 8 were in clinical remission. At blood withdrawal, Susac syndrome patients were therapy-naive, treated with corticosteroids (with IVIg additionally given to some), or treated with IVIg alone. The study used repertoire sequencing to test whether antigen drove CD8+ T cell activation and differentiation in Susac syndrome. Overall study outcomes, separate from this receptor: The CD4+ T cell repertoire of patients with Susac syndrome showed no detectable clonal expansion. The number of individuals in the TCR sequencing and HLA analysis was recognized as being relatively small.

Peripheral blood CD8+ and CD4+ T cells from healthy donors, Susac syndrome patients and multiple sclerosis patients were profiled by high-throughput TCR beta sequencing. The Susac syndrome patients fulfilled recently defined diagnostic criteria for definite or probable disease. CD8+ TEMRA cells were enriched by FACS, while bulk CD8+ and CD4+ T cells were purified by magnetic negative isolation. Blood was drawn into EDTA tubes, processed within 24 hours, and PBMCs were isolated by density gradient centrifugation. PBMCs intended for TCR sequencing were cryopreserved in liquid nitrogen and were subsequently thawed in a 37 degrees C water bath. A purity of at least 90% was achieved for sorted or isolated CD4+, CD8+ and CD8+ TEMRA cells. CDR1 and CDR2 were assigned from the germline V gene (reference sequence) as LGHDT and YNNKEL. V is clipped by 7 bases and J by 8 bases, and the sequence between their germline boundaries is 23 bases long. The CDR3 runs 15 residues from the cysteine to the phenylalanine. Only CDR3 DNA remains: 45 bases, in frame from the first base.

This clonotype was recorded once. What this receptor recognizes is not known. No much larger clonotype is one base removed from it; base qualities were not supplied. Evidence from a single read is weak. RNA was extracted using the RNeasy kit, and roughly 0.5 to 1 ug of the RNA was reverse transcribed with random hexamers. The immunoSEQ multiplex PCR assay, covering 54 Vbeta and 13 Jbeta segments, was used to amplify TCR beta CDR3 regions. PCR amplification bias was corrected using a synthetic template baseline for primer optimization and computational correction. For the original study's pipeline: Only productive sequences were kept, with reads annotated to V, D and J genes according to IMGT and analyzed in immunoSEQ Analyzer. To calculate clonality, Shannon entropy was normalized by log2 of the number of productive unique sequences and then subtracted from one. For each patient and control, public and private clones were evaluated among the 100 most prevalent clones. Clones were defined as Susac-specific when absent from the healthy and MS cohorts, from about 970 published viral clones and from other ImmuneACCESS disease sequences. In-frame beta chains were kept once TCRdb had trimmed the public reads at Q25 with fastp and called clones with MiXCR. Rows are combined by CDR3 protein, so each entry shows the most common genes and DNA. These V and J calls derive from TCRdb rather than the authors' analysis. The sample has about 180,000 distinct CDR3 sequences on record, roughly 95% of them singletons. The ten largest clonotypes hold about 0.12% of the sample.

The chain employs TRBV3-1 and TRBJ1-2; the D gene cannot be named for sure. Sequencing was performed on CD4+ T cells from PBMCs. This TCR was sampled from a human donor with Susac syndrome. The nucleotides read TGTGCCAGCACCTACCGCGCGGGGAAGGAAACGGGCTACACCTTC. It is translated as CASTYRAGKETGYTF.